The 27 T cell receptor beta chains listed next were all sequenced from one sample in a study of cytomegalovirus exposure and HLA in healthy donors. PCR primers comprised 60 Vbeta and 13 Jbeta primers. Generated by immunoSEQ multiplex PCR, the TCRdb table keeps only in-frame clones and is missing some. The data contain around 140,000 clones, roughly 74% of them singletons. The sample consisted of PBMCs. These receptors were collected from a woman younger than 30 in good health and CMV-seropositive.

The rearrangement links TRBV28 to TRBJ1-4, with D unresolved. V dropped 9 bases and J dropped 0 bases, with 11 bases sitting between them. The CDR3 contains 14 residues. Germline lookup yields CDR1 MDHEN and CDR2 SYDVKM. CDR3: CASGRGATNEKLFF. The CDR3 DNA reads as TGTGCCAGTGGACGGGGAGCAACTAATGAAAAACTGTTTTTT.

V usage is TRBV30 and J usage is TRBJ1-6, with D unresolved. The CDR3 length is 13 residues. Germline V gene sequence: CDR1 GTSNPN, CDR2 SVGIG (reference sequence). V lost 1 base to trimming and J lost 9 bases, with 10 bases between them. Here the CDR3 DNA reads TGTGCCTGGAGTGACGGGGAGACTTCACCCCTCCACTTT. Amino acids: CAWSDGETSPLHF.

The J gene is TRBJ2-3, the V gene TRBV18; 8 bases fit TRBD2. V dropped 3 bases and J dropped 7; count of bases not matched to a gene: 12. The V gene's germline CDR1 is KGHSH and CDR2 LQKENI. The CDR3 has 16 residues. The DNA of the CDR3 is TGTGCCAGCTCACCGCCAGGGCGGGGGGTCGAGAATACGCAGTATTTT. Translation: CASSPPGRGVENTQYF.

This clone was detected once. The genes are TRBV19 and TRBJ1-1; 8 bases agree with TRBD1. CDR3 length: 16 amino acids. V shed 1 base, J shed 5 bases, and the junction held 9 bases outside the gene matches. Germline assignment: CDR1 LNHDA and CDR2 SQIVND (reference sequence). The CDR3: CASSIGQGLGLTEAFF. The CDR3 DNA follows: TGTGCCAGTAGTATAGGACAGGGGTTGGGGTTGACTGAAGCTTTCTTT.

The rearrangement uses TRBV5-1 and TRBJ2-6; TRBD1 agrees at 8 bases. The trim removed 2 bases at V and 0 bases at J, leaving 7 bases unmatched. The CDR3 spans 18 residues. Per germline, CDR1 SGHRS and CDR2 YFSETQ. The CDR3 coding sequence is TGCGCCAGCAGCTTACCCGGGACAGGTCTCTCTGGGGCCAACGTCCTGACTTTC. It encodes CASSLPGTGLSGANVLTF.

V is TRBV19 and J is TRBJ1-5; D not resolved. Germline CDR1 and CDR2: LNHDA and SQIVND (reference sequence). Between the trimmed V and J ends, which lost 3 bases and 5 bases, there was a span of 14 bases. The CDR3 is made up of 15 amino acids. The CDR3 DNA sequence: TGTGCCAGTAGTATGTCAGCTAGCCGATATCAGCCCCAGCATTTT. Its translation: CASSMSASRYQPQHF.

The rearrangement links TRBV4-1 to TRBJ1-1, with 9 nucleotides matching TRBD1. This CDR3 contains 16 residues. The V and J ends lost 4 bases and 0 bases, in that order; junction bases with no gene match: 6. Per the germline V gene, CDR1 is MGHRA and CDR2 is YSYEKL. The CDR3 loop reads CASSPKQGAMNTEAFF. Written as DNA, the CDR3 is TGCGCCAGCAGCCCAAAACAGGGGGCGATGAACACTGAAGCTTTCTTT.

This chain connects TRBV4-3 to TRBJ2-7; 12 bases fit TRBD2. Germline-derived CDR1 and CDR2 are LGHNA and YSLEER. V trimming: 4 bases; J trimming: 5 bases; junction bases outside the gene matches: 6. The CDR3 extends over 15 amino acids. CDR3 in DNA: TGCGCCAGCAGCCCGTCTAGCGGGGGGGCCCACGAGCAGTACTTC. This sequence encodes CASSPSSGGAHEQYF.

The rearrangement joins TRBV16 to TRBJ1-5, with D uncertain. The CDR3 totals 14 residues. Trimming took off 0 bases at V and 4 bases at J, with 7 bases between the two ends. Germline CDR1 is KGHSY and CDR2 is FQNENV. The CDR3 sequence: CASSQSSGNQPQHF. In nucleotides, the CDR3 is TGTGCCAGCAGCCAATCCTCCGGGAATCAGCCCCAGCATTTT.

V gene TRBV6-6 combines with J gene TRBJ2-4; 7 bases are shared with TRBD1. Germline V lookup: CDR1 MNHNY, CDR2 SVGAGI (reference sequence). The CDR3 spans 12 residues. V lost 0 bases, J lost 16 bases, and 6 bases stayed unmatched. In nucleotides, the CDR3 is TGTGCCAGCAGTTACTCTACGGGACAGTTTTACTTC. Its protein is CASSYSTGQFYF.

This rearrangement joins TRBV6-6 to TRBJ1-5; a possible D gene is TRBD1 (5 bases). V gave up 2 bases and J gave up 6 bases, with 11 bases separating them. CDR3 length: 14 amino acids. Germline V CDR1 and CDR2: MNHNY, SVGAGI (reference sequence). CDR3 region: CASSYGGVVQPQHF. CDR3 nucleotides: TGTGCCAGCAGTTACGGGGGGGTAGTTCAGCCCCAGCATTTT.

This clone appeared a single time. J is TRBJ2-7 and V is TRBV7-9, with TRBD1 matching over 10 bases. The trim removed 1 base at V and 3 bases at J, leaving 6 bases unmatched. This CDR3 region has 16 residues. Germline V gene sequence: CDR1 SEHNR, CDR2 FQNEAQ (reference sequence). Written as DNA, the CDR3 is TGTGCCAGCAGCTTAGATTCGGGACAGGGGAACTACGAGCAGTACTTC. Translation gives CASSLDSGQGNYEQYF. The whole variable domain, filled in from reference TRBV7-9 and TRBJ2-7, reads DTGVSQNPRHKITKRGQNVTFRCDPISEHNRLYWYRQTLGQGPEFLTYFQNEAQLEKSRLLSDRFSAERPKGSFSTLEIQRTEQGDSAMYLCASSLDSGQGNYEQYFGPGTRLTVT.

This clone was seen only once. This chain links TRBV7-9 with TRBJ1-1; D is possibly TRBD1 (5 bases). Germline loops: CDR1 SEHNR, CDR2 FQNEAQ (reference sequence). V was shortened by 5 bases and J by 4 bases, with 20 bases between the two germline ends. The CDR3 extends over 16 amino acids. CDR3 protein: CASSISAGKRATEAFF. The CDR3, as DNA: TGTGCCAGCAGCATAAGCGCAGGGAAGAGAGCCACTGAAGCTTTCTTT.

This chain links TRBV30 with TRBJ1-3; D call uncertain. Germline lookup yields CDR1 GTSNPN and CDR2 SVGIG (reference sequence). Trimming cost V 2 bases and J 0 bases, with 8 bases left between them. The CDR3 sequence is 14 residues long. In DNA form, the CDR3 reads TGTGCCTGGAGTCCTAACAGCTCTGGAAACACCATATATTTT. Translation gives CAWSPNSSGNTIYF. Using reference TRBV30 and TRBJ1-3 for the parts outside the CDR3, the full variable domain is SQTIHQWPATLVQPVGSPLSLECTVEGTSNPNLYWYRQAAGRGLQLLFYSVGIGQISSEVPQNLSASRPQDRQFILSSKKLLLSDSGFYLCAWSPNSSGNTIYFGEGSWLTVV.

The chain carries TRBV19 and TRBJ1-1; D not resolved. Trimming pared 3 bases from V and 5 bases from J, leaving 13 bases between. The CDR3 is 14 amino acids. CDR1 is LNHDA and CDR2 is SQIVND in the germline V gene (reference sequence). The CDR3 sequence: CASSISPSGTEAFF. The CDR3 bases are TGTGCCAGTAGTATCAGCCCTAGCGGGACTGAAGCTTTCTTT.

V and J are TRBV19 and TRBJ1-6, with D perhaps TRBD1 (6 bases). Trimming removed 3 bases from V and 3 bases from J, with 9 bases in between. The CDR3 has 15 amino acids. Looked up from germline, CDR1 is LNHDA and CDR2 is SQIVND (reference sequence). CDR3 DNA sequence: TGTGCCAGTAGTATGGGACAAGTCTATAATTCACCCCTCCACTTT. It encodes CASSMGQVYNSPLHF.

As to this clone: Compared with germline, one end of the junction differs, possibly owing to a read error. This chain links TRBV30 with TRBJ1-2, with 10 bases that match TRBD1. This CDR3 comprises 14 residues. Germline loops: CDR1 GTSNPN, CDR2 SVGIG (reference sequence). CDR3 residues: CAWSVLSGQGTFSF. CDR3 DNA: TGTGCCTGGAGTGTTCTTTCGGGACAGGGGACTTTCTCCTTC.

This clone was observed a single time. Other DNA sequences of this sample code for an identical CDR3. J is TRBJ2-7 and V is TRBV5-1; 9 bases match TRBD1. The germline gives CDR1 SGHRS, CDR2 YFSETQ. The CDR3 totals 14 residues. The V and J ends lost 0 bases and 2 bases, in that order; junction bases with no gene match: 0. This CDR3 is CASSLGQGAYEQYF. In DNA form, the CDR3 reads TGCGCCAGCAGCTTGGGACAGGGGGCCTACGAGCAGTACTTC.

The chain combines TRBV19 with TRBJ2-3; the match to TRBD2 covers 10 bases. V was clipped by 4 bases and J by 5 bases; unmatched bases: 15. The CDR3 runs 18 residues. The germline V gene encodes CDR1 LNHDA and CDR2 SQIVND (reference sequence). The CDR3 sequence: CASSNPPGSGGAVDTQYF. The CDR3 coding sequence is TGTGCCAGTAGTAACCCTCCTGGGAGCGGGGGGGCCGTAGATACGCAGTATTTT.

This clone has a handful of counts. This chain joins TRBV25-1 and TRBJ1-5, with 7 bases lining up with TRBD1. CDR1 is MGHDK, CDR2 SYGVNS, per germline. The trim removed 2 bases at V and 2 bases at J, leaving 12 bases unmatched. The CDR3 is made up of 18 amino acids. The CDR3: CASSEDEGTARGNQPQHF. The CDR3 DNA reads TGTGCCAGCAGTGAAGACGAGGGGACAGCAAGAGGCAATCAGCCCCAGCATTTT.

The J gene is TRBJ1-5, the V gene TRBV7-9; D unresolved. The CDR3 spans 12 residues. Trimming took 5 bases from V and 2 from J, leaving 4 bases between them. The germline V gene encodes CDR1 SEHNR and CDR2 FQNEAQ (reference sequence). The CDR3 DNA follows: TGTGCCAGCAGCCCGGGCAATCAGCCCCAGCATTTT. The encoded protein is CASSPGNQPQHF. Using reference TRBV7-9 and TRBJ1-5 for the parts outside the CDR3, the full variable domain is DTGVSQNPRHKITKRGQNVTFRCDPISEHNRLYWYRQTLGQGPEFLTYFQNEAQLEKSRLLSDRFSAERPKGSFSTLEIQRTEQGDSAMYLCASSPGNQPQHFGDGTRLSIL.

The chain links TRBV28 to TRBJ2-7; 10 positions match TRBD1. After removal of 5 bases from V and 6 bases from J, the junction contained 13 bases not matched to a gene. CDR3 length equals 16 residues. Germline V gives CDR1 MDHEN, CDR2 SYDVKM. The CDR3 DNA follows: TGTGCCAGCAGTGACAGGGGGCGCGGGGATAGCCTCGAGCAGTACTTC. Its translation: CASSDRGRGDSLEQYF.

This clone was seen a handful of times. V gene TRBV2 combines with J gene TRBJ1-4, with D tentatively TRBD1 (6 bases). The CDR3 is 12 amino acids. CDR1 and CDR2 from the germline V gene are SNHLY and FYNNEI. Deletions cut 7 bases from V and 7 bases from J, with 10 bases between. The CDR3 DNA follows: TGTGCCAGCAAGGGGGGGAGTGAAAAACTGTTTTTT. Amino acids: CASKGGSEKLFF.

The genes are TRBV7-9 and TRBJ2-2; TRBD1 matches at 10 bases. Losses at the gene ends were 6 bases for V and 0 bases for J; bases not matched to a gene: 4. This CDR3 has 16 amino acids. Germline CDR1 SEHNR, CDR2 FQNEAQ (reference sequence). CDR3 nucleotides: TGTGCCAGCAGACGAGGACAGGGGGCGAACACCGGGGAGCTGTTTTTT. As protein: CASRRGQGANTGELFF.

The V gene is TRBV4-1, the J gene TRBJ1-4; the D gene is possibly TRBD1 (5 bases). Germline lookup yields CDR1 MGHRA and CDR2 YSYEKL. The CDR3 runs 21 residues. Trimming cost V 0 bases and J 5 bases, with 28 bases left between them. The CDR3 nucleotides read TGCGCCAGCAGCCAAGAACCCTTAGCCGCGACAGACCGGGCTCGGAATGAAAAACTGTTTTTT. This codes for CASSQEPLAATDRARNEKLFF.

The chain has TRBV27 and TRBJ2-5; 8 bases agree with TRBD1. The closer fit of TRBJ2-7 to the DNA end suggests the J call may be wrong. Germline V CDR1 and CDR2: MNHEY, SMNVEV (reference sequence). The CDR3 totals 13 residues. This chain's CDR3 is CASSSGTGYEQYF. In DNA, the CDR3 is TGTGCCAGCAGTTCCGGGACAGGCTACGAGCAGTACTTC.

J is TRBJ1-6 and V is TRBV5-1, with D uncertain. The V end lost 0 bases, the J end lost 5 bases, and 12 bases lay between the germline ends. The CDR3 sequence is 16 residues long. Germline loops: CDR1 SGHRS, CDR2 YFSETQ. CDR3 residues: CASSLGRGGNNSPLHF. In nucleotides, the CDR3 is TGCGCCAGCAGCTTGGGGCGGGGAGGAAATAATTCACCCCTCCACTTT.